This entry describes one TCR beta chain. Its antigen is unidentified. The data are from a study of STAT3 mutations in large granular lymphocyte leukemia. As for the study in general: More than half of T-LGLL patients received immunosuppressive therapy.

Findings and limits, study-wide: Sampling intervals varied between patients and samples. At least one immunodominant TCR beta clonotype appeared in every T-cell large granular lymphocyte leukemia patient.

This CDR3 has 14 amino acids. CDR1 is MNHNY and CDR2 is SVGAGI in the germline V gene (reference sequence). The V end was cut by 6 bases, the J end by 1 base, with 12 bases between. Clones were sequenced by immunoSEQ multiplex PCR, and TCRdb holds only the in-frame ones, with some missing. In the table there are 30,000 to 40,000 clones, roughly 86% of which are singletons. The origin of this receptor is a man in his 60s with T-cell large granular lymphocyte leukemia. Some clones in this sample may be carry-over from other donors' samples. J is TRBJ1-2 and V is TRBV6-6; the D is unclear. The sample taken for sequencing was peripheral blood mononuclear cells. For the CDR3, the DNA is TGTGCCAGCAGAGCTACCGGGAATAACTATGGCTACACCTTC. Its protein is CASRATGNNYGYTF.